This T cell receptor beta chain appears in the sequencing data of a study of control samples from healthy donors and cancer patients. Method: immunoSEQ multiplex PCR; TCRdb's copy keeps in-frame clones and lacks some. Here the sample spans roughly 130,000 clones, about 95% being singletons. CDR1 is MNHEY, CDR2 SVGEGT, per germline. Trimming cost V 2 bases and J 6 bases; bases outside gene matches: 5. The CDR3 runs to 16 residues. The V and J genes are TRBV6-2 or TRBV6-3 and TRBJ1-6; TRBD1 agrees at 9 bases. The specimen sequenced was blood. The sequence derives from a young man in good health. CDR3 nucleotides: TGTGCCAGCAGTTACGTCCCGGGACAGGGTAATTCACCCCTCCACTTT. It specifies CASSYVPGQGNSPLHF.